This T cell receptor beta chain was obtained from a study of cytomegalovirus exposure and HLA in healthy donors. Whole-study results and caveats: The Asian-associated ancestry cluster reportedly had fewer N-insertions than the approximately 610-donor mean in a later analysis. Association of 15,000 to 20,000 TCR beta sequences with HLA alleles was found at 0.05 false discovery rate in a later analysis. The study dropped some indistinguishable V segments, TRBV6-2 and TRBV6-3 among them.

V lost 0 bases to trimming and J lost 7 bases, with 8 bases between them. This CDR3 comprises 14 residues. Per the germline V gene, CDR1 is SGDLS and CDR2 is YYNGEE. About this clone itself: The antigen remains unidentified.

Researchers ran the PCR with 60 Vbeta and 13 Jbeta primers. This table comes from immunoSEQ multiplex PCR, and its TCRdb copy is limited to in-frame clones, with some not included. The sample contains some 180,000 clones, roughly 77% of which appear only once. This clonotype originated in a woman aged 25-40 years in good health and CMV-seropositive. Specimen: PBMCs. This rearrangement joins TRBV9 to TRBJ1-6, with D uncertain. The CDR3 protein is CASSVDATNSPLHF. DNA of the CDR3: TGTGCCAGCAGCGTAGACGCTACCAATTCACCCCTCCACTTT.